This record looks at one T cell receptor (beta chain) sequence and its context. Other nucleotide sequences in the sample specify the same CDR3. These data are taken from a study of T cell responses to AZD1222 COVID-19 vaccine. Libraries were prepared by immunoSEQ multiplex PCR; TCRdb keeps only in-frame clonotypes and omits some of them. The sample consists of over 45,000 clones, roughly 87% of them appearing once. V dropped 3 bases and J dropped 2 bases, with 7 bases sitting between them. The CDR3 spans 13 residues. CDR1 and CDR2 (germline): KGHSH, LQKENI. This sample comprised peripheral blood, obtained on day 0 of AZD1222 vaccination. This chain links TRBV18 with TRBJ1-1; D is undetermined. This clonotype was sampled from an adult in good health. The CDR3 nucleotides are TGTGCCAGCTCACCCCCCGTAAACACTGAAGCTTTCTTT. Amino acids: CASSPPVNTEAFF. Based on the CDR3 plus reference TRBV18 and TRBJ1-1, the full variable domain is NAGVMQNPRHLVRRRGQEARLRCSPMKGHSHVYWYRQLPEEGLKFMVYLQKENIIDESGMPKERFSAEFPKEGPSILRIQQVVRGDSAAYFCASSPPVNTEAFFGQGTRLTVV.